This TCR beta chain derives from a study of Graves' ophthalmopathy and Graves' hyperthyroidism. Germline V gene lookup returns CDR1 SEHNR and CDR2 FQNEAQ (reference sequence). CDR3 length: 12 amino acids. Amplified material comprised TCR beta CDR3 regions derived from RNA transcripts. The first-round RT-PCR employed HTBI primers together with the Qiagen OneStep RT-PCR kit. A multiplex PCR was then performed as the second round. Each CDR3 protein is one row after TCRdb ran MiXCR on the multiplex PCR reads. This sample has roughly 50,000 distinct CDR3 sequences, with approximately 50% found just once. This clonotype is classed as medium-sized.

The chain joins TRBV7-9 to TRBJ2-6, with D maybe TRBD1 (5 bases). The sample taken for sequencing was peripheral blood. The clonotype was recovered from an adult woman with Graves' ophthalmopathy. Here the CDR3 reads CFRARGANVLTF. The CDR3 DNA reads as TGTTTCAGGGCTCGTGGGGCCAACGTCCTGACTTTC.